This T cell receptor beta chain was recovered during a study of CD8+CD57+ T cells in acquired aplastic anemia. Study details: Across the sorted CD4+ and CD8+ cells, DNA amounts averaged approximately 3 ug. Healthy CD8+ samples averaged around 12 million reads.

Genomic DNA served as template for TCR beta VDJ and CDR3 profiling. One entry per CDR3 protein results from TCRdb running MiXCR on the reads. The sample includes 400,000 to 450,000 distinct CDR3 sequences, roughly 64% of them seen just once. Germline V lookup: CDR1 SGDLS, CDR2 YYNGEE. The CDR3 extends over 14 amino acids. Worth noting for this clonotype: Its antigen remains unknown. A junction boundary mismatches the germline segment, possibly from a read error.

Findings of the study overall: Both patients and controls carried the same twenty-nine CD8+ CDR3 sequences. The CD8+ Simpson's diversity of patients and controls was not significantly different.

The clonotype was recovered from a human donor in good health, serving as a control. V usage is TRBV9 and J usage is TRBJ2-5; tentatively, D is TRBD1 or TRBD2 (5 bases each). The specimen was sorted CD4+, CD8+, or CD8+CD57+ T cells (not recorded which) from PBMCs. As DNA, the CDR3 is TGTGCCAGCGCCCCTTCGCGGGCCATAGAGACAGAGAACTTC. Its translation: CASAPSRAIETENF.